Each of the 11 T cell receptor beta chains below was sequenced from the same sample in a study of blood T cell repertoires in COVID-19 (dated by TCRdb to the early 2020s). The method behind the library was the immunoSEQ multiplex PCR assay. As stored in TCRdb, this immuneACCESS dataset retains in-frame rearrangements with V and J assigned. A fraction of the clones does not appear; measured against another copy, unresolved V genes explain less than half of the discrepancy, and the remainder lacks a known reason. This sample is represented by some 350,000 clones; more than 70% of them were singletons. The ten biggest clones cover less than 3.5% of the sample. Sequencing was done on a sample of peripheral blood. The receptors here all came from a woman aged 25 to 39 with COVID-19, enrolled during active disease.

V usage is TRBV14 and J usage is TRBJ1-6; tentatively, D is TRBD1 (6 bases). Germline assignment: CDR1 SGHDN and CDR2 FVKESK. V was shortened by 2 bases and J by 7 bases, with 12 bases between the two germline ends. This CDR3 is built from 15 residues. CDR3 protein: CASSQKTGTNSPLHF. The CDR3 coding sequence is TGTGCCAGCAGCCAAAAAACAGGGACGAATTCACCCCTCCACTTT. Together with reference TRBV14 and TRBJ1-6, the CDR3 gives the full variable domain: EAGVTQFPSHSVIEKGQTVTLRCDPISGHDNLYWYRRVMGKEIKFLLHFVKESKQDESGMPNNRFLAERTGGTYSTLKVQPAELEDSGVYFCASSQKTGTNSPLHFGNGTRLTVT.

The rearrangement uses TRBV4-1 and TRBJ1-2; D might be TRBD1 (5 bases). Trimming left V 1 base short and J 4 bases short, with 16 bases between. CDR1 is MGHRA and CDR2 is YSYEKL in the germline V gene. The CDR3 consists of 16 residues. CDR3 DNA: TGCGCCAGCAGCCAAGCCCCCGGGCGGGGGACCTATGGCTACACCTTC. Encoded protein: CASSQAPGRGTYGYTF.

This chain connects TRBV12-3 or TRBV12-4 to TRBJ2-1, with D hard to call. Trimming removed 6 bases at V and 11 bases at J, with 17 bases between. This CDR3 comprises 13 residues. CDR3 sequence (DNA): TGTGCCAGCAGCCCGACACCGATATCCAAGCAGTTCTTC. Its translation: CASSPTPISKQFF.

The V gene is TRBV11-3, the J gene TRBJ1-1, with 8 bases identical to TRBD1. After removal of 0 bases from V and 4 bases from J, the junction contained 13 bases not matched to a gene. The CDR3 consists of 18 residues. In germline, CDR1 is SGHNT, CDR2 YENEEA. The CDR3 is CASSLERGAGGVGTEAFF. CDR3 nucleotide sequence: TGTGCCAGCAGCTTAGAACGAGGGGCAGGGGGCGTCGGCACTGAAGCTTTCTTT.

CDR3 nucleotide sequence: TGCGCCAGCAGTGGGGGAGCCGGCCTAGTAGGTGAAGCTTTCTTT. Its translation: CASSGGAGLVGEAFF. The chain couples TRBV10-2 to TRBJ1-1, with no clear D. The CDR3 extends over 15 amino acids. Germline assignment: CDR1 WSHSY and CDR2 SAAADI. The V end lost 4 bases, the J end lost 7 bases, and 19 bases lay between the germline ends.

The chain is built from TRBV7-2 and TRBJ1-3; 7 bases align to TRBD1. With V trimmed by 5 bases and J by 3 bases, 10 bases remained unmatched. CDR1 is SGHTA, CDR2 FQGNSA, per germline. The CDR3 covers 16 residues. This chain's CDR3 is CASSADRVGYGNTIYF. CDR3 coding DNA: TGTGCCAGCAGCGCTGACAGGGTCGGATATGGAAACACCATATATTTT. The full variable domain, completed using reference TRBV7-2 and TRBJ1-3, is GAGVSQSPSNKVTEKGKDVELRCDPISGHTALYWYRQSLGQGLEFLIYFQGNSAPDKSGLPSDRFSAERTGGSVSTLTIQRTQQEDSAVYLCASSADRVGYGNTIYFGEGSWLTVV.

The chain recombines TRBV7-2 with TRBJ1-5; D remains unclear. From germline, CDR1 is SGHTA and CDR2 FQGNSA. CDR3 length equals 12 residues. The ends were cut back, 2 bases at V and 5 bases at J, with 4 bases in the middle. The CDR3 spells CASSLPYQPQHF. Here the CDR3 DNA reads TGTGCCAGCAGCTTACCTTATCAGCCCCAGCATTTT.

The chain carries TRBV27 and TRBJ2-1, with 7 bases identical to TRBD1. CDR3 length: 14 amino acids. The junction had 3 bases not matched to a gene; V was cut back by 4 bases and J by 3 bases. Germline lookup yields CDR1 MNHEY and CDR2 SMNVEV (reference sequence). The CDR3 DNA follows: TGTGCCAGCAGTTCCGGGACAGTCTACAATGAGCAGTTCTTC. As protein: CASSSGTVYNEQFF.

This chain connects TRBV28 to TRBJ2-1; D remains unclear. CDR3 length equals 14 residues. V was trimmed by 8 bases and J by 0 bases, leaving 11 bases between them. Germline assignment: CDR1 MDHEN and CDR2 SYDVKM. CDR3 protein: CASVNLNSYNEQFF. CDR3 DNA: TGTGCCAGCGTTAACCTAAACTCCTACAATGAGCAGTTCTTC.

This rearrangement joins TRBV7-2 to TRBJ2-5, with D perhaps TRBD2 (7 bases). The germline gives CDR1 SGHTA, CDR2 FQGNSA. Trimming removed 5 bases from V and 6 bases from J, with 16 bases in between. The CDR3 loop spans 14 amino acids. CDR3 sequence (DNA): TGTGCCAGCAGCACCCCGCGGGGGCGGCAGACCCAGTACTTC. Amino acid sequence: CASSTPRGRQTQYF.

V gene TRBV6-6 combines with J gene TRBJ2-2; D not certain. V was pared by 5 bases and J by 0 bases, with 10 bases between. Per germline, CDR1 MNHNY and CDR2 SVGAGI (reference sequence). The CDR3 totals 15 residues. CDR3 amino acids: CASSPLGANTGELFF. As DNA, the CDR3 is TGTGCCAGCAGTCCCCTTGGAGCGAACACCGGGGAGCTGTTTTTT.